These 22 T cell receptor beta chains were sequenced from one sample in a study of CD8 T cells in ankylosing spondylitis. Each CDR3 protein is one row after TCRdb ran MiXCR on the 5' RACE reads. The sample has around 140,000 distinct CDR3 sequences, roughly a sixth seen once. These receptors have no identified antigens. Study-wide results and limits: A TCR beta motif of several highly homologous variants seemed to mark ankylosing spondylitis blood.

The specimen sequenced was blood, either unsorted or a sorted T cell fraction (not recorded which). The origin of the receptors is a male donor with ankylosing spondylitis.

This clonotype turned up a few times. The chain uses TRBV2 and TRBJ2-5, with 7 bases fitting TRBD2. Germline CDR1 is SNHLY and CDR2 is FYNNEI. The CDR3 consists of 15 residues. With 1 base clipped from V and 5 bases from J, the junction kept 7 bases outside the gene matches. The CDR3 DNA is TGTGCCAGCAGTGAAGGGGCGGGAGCCGAGGAGACCCAGTACTTC. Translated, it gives CASSEGAGAEETQYF.

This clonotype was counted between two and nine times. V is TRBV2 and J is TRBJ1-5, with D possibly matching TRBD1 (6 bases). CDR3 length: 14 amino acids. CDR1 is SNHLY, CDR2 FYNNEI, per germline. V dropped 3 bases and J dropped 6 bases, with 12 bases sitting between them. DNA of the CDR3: TGTGCCAGCAGTGACAGGGGTTGGGGTCAGCCCCAGCATTTT. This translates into CASSDRGWGQPQHF.

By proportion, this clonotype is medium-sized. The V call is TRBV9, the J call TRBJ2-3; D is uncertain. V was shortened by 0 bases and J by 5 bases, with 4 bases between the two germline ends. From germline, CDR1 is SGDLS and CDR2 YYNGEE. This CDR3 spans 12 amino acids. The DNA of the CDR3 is TGTGCCAGCAGCGTAGGGGAAGATACGCAGTATTTT. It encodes CASSVGEDTQYF.

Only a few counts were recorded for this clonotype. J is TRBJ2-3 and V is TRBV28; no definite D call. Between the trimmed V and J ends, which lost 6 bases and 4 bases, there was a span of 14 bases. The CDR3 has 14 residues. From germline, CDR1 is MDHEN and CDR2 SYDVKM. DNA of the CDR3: TGTGCCAGCAGCTCATCGGTGGCCCCAGATACGCAGTATTTT. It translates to CASSSSVAPDTQYF.

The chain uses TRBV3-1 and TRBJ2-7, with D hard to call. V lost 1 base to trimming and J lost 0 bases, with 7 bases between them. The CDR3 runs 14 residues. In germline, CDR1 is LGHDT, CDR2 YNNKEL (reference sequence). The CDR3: CASSQGRPSYEQYF. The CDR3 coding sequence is TGTGCCAGCAGCCAAGGTAGGCCCTCCTACGAGCAGTACTTC.

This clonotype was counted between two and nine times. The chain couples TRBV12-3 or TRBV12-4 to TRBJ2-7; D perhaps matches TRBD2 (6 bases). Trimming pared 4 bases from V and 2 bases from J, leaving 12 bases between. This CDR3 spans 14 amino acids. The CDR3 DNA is TGTGCCAGCAGTTGGGGCGGGACCGCCTACGAGCAGTACTTC. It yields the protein CASSWGGTAYEQYF.

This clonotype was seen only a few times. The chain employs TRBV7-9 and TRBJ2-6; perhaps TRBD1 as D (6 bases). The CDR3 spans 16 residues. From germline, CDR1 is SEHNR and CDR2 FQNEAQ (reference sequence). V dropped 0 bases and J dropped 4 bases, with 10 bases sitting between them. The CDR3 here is CASSLAPGVGANVLTF. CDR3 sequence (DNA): TGTGCCAGCAGCTTAGCGCCAGGGGTCGGGGCCAACGTCCTGACTTTC.

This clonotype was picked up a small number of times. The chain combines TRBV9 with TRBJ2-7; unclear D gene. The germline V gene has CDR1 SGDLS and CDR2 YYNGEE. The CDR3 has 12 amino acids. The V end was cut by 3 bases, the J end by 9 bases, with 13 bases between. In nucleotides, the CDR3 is TGTGCCAGCAGCGATGCTGGGCAATGGCAGTACTTC. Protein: CASSDAGQWQYF.

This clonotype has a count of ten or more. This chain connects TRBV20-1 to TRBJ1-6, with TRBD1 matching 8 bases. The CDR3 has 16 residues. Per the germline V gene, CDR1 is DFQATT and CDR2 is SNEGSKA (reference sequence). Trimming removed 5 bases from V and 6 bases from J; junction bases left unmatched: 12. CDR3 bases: TGCAGTGCTCCCCTAAACCGGGACAGGCCTAATTCACCCCTCCACTTT. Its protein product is CSAPLNRDRPNSPLHF.

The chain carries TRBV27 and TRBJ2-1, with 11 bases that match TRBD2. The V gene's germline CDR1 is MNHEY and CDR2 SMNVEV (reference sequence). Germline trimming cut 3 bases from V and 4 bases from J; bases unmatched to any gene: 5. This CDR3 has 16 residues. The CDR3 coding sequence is TGTGCCAGCAGTTTCCTCGGGACTAGCGGTTACAATGAGCAGTTCTTC. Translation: CASSFLGTSGYNEQFF.

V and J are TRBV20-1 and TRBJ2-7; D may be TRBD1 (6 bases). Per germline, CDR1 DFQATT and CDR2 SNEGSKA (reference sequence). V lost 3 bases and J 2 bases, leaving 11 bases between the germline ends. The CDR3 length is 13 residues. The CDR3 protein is CSARSGHTYEQYF. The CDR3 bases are TGCAGTGCTAGGTCGGGACACACCTACGAGCAGTACTTC.

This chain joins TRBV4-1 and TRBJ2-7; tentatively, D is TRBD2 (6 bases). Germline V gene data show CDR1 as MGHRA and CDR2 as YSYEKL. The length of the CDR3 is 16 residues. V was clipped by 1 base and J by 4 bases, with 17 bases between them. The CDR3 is CASSQGRDSTMYEQYF. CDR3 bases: TGCGCCAGCAGCCAAGGTAGGGACTCGACCATGTACGAGCAGTACTTC.

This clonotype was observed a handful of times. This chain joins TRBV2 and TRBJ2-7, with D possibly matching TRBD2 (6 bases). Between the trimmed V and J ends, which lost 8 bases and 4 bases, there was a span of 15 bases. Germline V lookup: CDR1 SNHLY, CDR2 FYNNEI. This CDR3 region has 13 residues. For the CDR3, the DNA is TGTGCCAGCCACCCGGGGGAGTTTTACGAGCAGTACTTC. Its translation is CASHPGEFYEQYF.

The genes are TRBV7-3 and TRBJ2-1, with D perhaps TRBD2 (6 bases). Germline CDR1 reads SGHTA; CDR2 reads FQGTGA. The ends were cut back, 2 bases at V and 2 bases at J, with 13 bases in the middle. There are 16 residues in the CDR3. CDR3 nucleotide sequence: TGTGCCAGCAGCTTAGGGCGGGGTGTCGCCTACAATGAGCAGTTCTTC. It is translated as CASSLGRGVAYNEQFF.

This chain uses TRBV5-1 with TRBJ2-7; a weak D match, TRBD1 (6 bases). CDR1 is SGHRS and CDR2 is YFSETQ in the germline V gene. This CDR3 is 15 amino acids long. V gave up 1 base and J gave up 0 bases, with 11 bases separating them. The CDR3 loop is CASSLLDRSSYEQYF. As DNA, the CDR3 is TGCGCCAGCAGCTTGCTGGACAGAAGCTCCTACGAGCAGTACTTC.

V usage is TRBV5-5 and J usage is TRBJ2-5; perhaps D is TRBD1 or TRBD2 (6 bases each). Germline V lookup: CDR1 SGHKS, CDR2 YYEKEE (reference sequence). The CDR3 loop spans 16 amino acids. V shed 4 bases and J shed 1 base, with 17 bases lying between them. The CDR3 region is CASSPGVLALQETQYF. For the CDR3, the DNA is TGTGCCAGCAGCCCAGGGGTACTAGCCCTCCAAGAGACCCAGTACTTC. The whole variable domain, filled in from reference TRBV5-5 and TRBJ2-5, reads DAGVTQSPTHLIKTRGQQVTLRCSPISGHKSVSWYQQVLGQGPQFIFQYYEKEERGRGNFPDRFSARQFPNYSSELNVNALLLGDSALYLCASSPGVLALQETQYFGPGTRLLVL.

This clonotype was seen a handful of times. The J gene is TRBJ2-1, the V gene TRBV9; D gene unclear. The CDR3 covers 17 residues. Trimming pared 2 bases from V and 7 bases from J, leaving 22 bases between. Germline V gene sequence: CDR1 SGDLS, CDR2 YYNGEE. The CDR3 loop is CASSVLPGPQPGNEQFF. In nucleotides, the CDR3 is TGTGCCAGCAGCGTCCTCCCGGGCCCCCAACCTGGGAATGAGCAGTTCTTC.

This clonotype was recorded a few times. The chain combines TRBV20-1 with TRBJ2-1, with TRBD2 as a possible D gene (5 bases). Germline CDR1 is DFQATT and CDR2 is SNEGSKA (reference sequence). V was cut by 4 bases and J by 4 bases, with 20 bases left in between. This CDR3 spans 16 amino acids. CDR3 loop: CSAILSDQRPYNEQFF. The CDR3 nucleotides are TGCAGTGCTATCTTATCCGATCAGCGGCCTTACAATGAGCAGTTCTTC.

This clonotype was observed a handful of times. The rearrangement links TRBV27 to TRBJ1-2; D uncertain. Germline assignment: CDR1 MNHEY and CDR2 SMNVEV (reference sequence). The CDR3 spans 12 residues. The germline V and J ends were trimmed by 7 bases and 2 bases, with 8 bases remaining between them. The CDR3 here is CASKAGNYGYTF. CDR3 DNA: TGTGCCAGCAAAGCCGGGAACTATGGCTACACCTTC.

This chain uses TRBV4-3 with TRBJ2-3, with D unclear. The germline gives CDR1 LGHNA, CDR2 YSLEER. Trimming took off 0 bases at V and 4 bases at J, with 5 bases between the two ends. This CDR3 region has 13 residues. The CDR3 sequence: CASSQDIADTQYF. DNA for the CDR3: TGCGCCAGCAGCCAAGATATCGCAGATACGCAGTATTTT.

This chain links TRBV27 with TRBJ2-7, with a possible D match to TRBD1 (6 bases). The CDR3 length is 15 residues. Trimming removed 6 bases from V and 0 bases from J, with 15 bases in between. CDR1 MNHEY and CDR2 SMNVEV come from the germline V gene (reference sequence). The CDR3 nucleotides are TGTGCCAGCAGCCCTCGAGGGGACATCTCCTACGAGCAGTACTTC. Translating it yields CASSPRGDISYEQYF.

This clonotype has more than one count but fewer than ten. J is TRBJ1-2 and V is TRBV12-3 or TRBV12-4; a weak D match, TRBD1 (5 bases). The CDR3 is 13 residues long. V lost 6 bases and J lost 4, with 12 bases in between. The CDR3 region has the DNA TGTGCCAGCAGCTCGACAGAATTCTATGGCTACACCTTC. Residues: CASSSTEFYGYTF.